These T cell receptor beta chains were read from a single sample in a study of cytomegalovirus exposure and HLA in healthy donors. This table comes from immunoSEQ multiplex PCR, and its TCRdb copy is limited to in-frame clones, with some not included. The table includes roughly 130,000 clones, around 74% detected once. The sample was PBMCs. The source is a woman between 45 and 60 years old in good health and CMV-seropositive. The conserved cysteine and the conserved F or W are not part of the CDR3 here. D genes are given only for firm matches. Clone sizes are given selectively: once, few, many, or a class where the clone is expanded.

v_call: TRBV6-5
clone_size: .
d_call: TRBD1
cdr3_aa: ASSRDSSGNTIY

v_call: TRBV15
clone_size: .
d_call: .
cdr3_aa: ATSRDPGETQY

v_call: TRBV5-1
clone_size: .
d_call: .
cdr3_aa: ASSLTGRAYEQY

v_call: TRBV9
clone_size: .
d_call: TRBD1
cdr3_aa: ASSLQGAGTEAF

v_call: TRBV18
clone_size: .
d_call: .
cdr3_aa: ASSRRQENTEAF

v_call: TRBV7-9
clone_size: .
d_call: TRBD1
cdr3_aa: ASSDRGGWTDTQY

v_call: TRBV2
clone_size: .
d_call: .
cdr3_aa: ASSEARTGNTIY

v_call: TRBV2
clone_size: .
d_call: TRBD1
cdr3_aa: ASEGTGVYGYT

v_call: TRBV5-1
clone_size: .
d_call: .
cdr3_aa: ASTPTTGEETQY

v_call: TRBV2
clone_size: few
d_call: .
cdr3_aa: ASTLEGSGANVLT

v_call: TRBV6-5
clone_size: .
d_call: .
cdr3_aa: ASSFPGGNTIY

v_call: TRBV27
clone_size: .
d_call: TRBD2
cdr3_aa: ASSSGTSSLETQY

v_call: TRBV7-9
clone_size: few
d_call: .
cdr3_aa: ASGQYLNTEAF

v_call: TRBV5-1
clone_size: .
d_call: .
cdr3_aa: ASSSIGGLETQY

v_call: TRBV5-4
clone_size: .
d_call: TRBD2
cdr3_aa: ASSRGGRGGTDTQY

v_call: TRBV23-1
clone_size: .
d_call: TRBD1
cdr3_aa: ASREQGPLYEQY

v_call: TRBV5-6
clone_size: few
d_call: .
cdr3_aa: ASSGGLSGANVLT

v_call: TRBV18
clone_size: .
d_call: .
cdr3_aa: ASSPGAGDTQY

v_call: TRBV6-1
clone_size: once
d_call: .
cdr3_aa: ASSEALMQGSYGYT

v_call: TRBV10-1
clone_size: .
d_call: .
cdr3_aa: ASSEAGNQPQH

v_call: TRBV2
clone_size: .
d_call: .
cdr3_aa: ASSELAPHQPQH

v_call: TRBV18
clone_size: .
d_call: .
cdr3_aa: ASSPTPDTSYEQY

v_call: TRBV7-9
clone_size: .
d_call: .
cdr3_aa: ASSFSSRGETQY

v_call: TRBV18
clone_size: .
d_call: .
cdr3_aa: ASSPSGGANYGYT

v_call: TRBV6-6
clone_size: .
d_call: TRBD1
cdr3_aa: ASSQVTGGNSPLH

v_call: TRBV6-4
clone_size: .
d_call: TRBD1
cdr3_aa: ASSDSQQGERKTWNQPQH

v_call: TRBV6-5
clone_size: .
d_call: TRBD2
cdr3_aa: ASRRGDQGTQY

v_call: TRBV5-1
clone_size: .
d_call: .
cdr3_aa: ASSLGGTTGETQY

v_call: TRBV7-9
clone_size: few
d_call: .
cdr3_aa: ASSFKGVLGEVF

v_call: TRBV27
clone_size: once
d_call: .
cdr3_aa: ASSLSAHRVDEDTQY

v_call: TRBV13
clone_size: .
d_call: .
cdr3_aa: ASSFRATTNEKLF

v_call: TRBV2
clone_size: .
d_call: TRBD1
cdr3_aa: ASSAGTGTRKPQH

v_call: TRBV7-2
clone_size: .
d_call: .
cdr3_aa: ASSEDGGEGYT

v_call: TRBV5-1
clone_size: once
d_call: TRBD1
cdr3_aa: ASSPTGGGDTQY

v_call: TRBV12-5
clone_size: few
d_call: .
cdr3_aa: ASGGQMNTEAF

v_call: TRBV2
clone_size: .
d_call: .
cdr3_aa: ASREYTGELF

v_call: TRBV19
clone_size: .
d_call: .
cdr3_aa: ASNYQGSYNEQF

v_call: TRBV9
clone_size: .
d_call: .
cdr3_aa: ASGVGDIENIQY